These T cell receptor beta chains were read from a single sample in a study of cytomegalovirus exposure and HLA in healthy donors. Generated by immunoSEQ multiplex PCR, the TCRdb table keeps only in-frame clones and is missing some. The sample comprises about 120,000 clones, about 68% of which are singletons, and less than 9.5% rests with the top ten. The sample taken for sequencing was PBMCs. These receptors were collected from a woman aged 40 to 50 in good health and CMV-seropositive. The CDR3 runs from the conserved cysteine through the conserved F or W. D genes are given only for firm matches. Clone size, where shown, is once, few, many, or a class for clones that have expanded.

d_call clone_size j_call v_call cdr3_aa cdr3_nt
NA NA TRBJ1-1 TRBV5-1 CASSLIEFTEAFF TGCGCCAGCAGCTTGATAGAATTCACCGAAGCTTTCTTT
NA NA TRBJ2-1 TRBV7-7 CATTKAVGEQSSNEQFF TGTGCTACCACCAAGGCGGTAGGAGAGCAATCCTCCAATGAGCAGTTCTTC
TRBD1 NA TRBJ1-4 TRBV19 CASSLPGTGTSEKLFF TGTGCCAGTAGTCTACCCGGGACAGGGACGAGTGAAAAACTGTTTTTT
NA NA TRBJ1-3 TRBV9 CASSPALLPSGNTIYF TGTGCCAGCAGCCCCGCGCTCCTCCCCTCTGGAAACACCATATATTTT
NA NA TRBJ1-6 TRBV9 CASSVVGAKNSPLHF TGTGCCAGCAGCGTAGTAGGGGCTAAGAATTCACCCCTCCACTTT
NA NA TRBJ2-2 TRBV6-4 CASSDLAGDGELFF TGTGCCAGCAGTGACCTTGCAGGTGACGGGGAGCTGTTTTTT
TRBD2 NA TRBJ2-2 TRBV2 CASSVDGEGTGELFF TGTGCCAGCAGTGTGGACGGGGAGGGGACCGGGGAGCTGTTTTTT
TRBD1 NA TRBJ1-4 TRBV13 CASSLGRGTGPSNDPIPFNEKLFF TGTGCCAGCAGCTTAGGCCGGGGGACAGGGCCTTCTAATGACCCTATTCCGTTTAATGAAAAACTGTTTTTT
NA NA TRBJ2-7 TRBV6-5 CASRQGQINSYEQYF TGTGCCAGCAGGCAAGGACAGATTAACTCCTACGAGCAGTACTTC
NA NA TRBJ1-1 TRBV2 CASSEATGGNTEAFF TGTGCCAGCAGTGAAGCTACGGGGGGGAACACTGAAGCTTTCTTT
NA NA TRBJ2-5 TRBV19 CASSNGQFQETQYF TGTGCCAGTAGTAACGGACAATTCCAAGAGACCCAGTACTTC
TRBD1 NA TRBJ2-7 TRBV4-3 CASSPRGSSYEQYF TGCGCCAGCAGCCCCAGGGGGAGCTCCTACGAGCAGTACTTC
TRBD2 once TRBJ2-7 TRBV7-3 CASNVSGTNYEQYF TGTGCCAGTAACGTTTCCGGGACTAACTACGAGCAGTACTTC
TRBD2 NA TRBJ2-1 TRBV4-1 CASSQGGLAGGQDEQFF TGCGCCAGCAGCCAAGGGGGACTAGCGGGAGGGCAGGATGAGCAGTTCTTC
TRBD2 NA TRBJ2-7 TRBV2 CASSPLSGSRGEQYF TGTGCCAGCAGTCCCCTTAGCGGGAGTCGAGGCGAGCAGTACTTC
TRBD1 few TRBJ2-7 TRBV19 CASSIMAGGPFSGYEQYF TGTGCCAGTAGTATAATGGCAGGGGGTCCTTTCTCTGGGTACGAGCAGTACTTC
NA NA TRBJ2-1 TRBV7-9 CASSLAPSSREQFF TGTGCCAGCAGCTTAGCCCCGTCCTCCCGTGAGCAGTTCTTC
TRBD1 NA TRBJ1-1 TRBV28 CASRTGDHTEAFF TGTGCCAGCAGAACAGGGGATCACACTGAAGCTTTCTTT
TRBD1 NA TRBJ1-5 TRBV2 CASTPRDRNNQPQHF TGTGCCAGCACCCCCAGGGACAGAAACAATCAGCCCCAGCATTTT
NA NA TRBJ1-6 TRBV25-1 CASSLPGENYNSPLHF TGTGCCAGCAGTCTTCCCGGGGAAAATTATAATTCACCCCTCCACTTT
NA few TRBJ1-5 TRBV19 CASSIVGGDQPQHF TGTGCCAGTAGTATAGTTGGAGGGGACCAGCCCCAGCATTTT
TRBD1 NA TRBJ1-2 TRBV4-2 CASSQEGRQGEGYTF TGTGCCAGCAGCCAAGAGGGTCGACAGGGGGAGGGCTACACCTTC
NA NA TRBJ2-1 TRBV28 CASSETDYNEQFF TGTGCCAGCAGTGAAACAGACTACAATGAGCAGTTCTTC
TRBD1 NA TRBJ1-1 TRBV29-1 CSVEFFRGTGEAFF TGCAGCGTTGAGTTCTTCAGGGGGACCGGTGAAGCTTTCTTT
NA few TRBJ1-1 TRBV11-2 CASSPPRRGRNTEAFF TGTGCCAGCAGCCCACCCCGTAGAGGGCGGAACACTGAAGCTTTCTTT
NA NA TRBJ1-1 TRBV7-9 CASSSLLPEAFF TGTGCCAGCAGCTCTCTCCTACCCGAAGCTTTCTTT
TRBD1 NA TRBJ2-7 TRBV7-8 CASSARPGQGPYEQYF TGTGCCAGCAGCGCGCGGCCGGGACAGGGGCCCTACGAGCAGTACTTC
NA NA TRBJ1-1 TRBV19 CASNPGPNTEAFF TGTGCCAGTAATCCAGGGCCGAACACTGAAGCTTTCTTT
NA NA TRBJ1-2 TRBV29-1 CSAGYREGLDGYTF TGCAGCGCTGGATACAGGGAGGGCTTGGATGGCTACACCTTC
NA many TRBJ2-3 TRBV6-1 CAGATSRETDTQYF TGTGCCGGAGCCACTAGTAGGGAGACAGATACGCAGTATTTT
TRBD2 NA TRBJ2-5 TRBV2 CASSEDPGTSGSSRETQYF TGTGCCAGCAGTGAAGACCCCGGGACTAGCGGGAGCTCTCGAGAGACCCAGTACTTC
NA NA TRBJ2-3 TRBV21-1 CASSKRGGRREWAGGMDTQYF TGTGCCAGCAGCAAACGTGGGGGCAGGCGGGAATGGGCGGGAGGAATGGATACGCAGTATTTT
TRBD2 NA TRBJ2-3 TRBV27 CASSLAPPGLAGTFTSTDTQYF TGTGCCAGCAGTTTAGCCCCCCCGGGACTAGCGGGCACCTTCACTAGCACAGATACGCAGTATTTT
TRBD2 NA TRBJ2-2 TRBV27 CASSLYPSGSNTGELFF TGTGCCAGCAGTTTATACCCTAGCGGTTCGAACACCGGGGAGCTGTTTTTT
NA NA TRBJ2-2 TRBV7-3 CSSSLLGRLGELFF TGTTCCAGCAGCTTACTGGGGCGACTTGGGGAGCTGTTTTTT
NA NA TRBJ1-1 TRBV5-1 CASSLSQDGTEAFF TGCGCCAGCAGCTTGTCGCAGGATGGCACTGAAGCTTTCTTT
NA few TRBJ2-7 TRBV29-1 CSVEDRGLWYEQYF TGCAGCGTTGAAGATCGGGGGTTGTGGTACGAGCAGTACTTC
TRBD1 NA TRBJ1-2 TRBV7-2 CASSLNGQGAMKGYTF TGTGCCAGCAGCTTAAACGGACAGGGGGCCATGAAAGGCTACACCTTC
TRBD1 NA TRBJ2-6 TRBV4-3 CASSQVVGTGFSGANVLTF TGCGCCAGCAGCCAAGTCGTCGGGACAGGATTCTCTGGGGCCAACGTCCTGACTTTC
TRBD2 NA TRBJ2-7 TRBV7-7 CASSPGTSYHEQYF TGTGCCAGCAGCCCCGGGACTAGTTACCACGAGCAGTACTTC
NA NA TRBJ1-1 TRBV6-5 CATNQGAPNTEAFF TGTGCCACCAACCAAGGGGCCCCGAACACTGAAGCTTTCTTT
TRBD2 NA TRBJ2-3 TRBV5-1 CASSWGSFGLDVDTQYF TGCGCCAGCAGCTGGGGATCCTTCGGACTAGACGTCGATACGCAGTATTTT
TRBD2 few TRBJ2-3 TRBV6-4 CASSDTSGTDTQYF TGTGCCAGCAGTGACACTAGCGGCACAGATACGCAGTATTTT
NA medium-sized TRBJ1-2 TRBV6-1 CASSVSENYGYTF TGTGCCAGCAGTGTGTCGGAGAACTATGGCTACACCTTC
TRBD2 NA TRBJ2-2 TRBV13 CASSEKSGIYTGELFF TGTGCCAGCAGCGAGAAAAGCGGGATTTACACCGGGGAGCTGTTTTTT
NA NA TRBJ2-7 TRBV28 CASRETYEQYF TGTGCCAGCAGGGAGACCTACGAGCAGTACTTC
NA NA TRBJ2-7 TRBV28 CASSLRLGAEVAPYEQYF TGTGCCAGCAGCCTTCGCTTGGGGGCCGAAGTAGCGCCGTACGAGCAGTACTTC
TRBD1 NA TRBJ1-5 TRBV28 CASSFYGQGSNQPQHF TGTGCCAGCAGTTTTTACGGACAGGGTAGCAATCAGCCCCAGCATTTT
TRBD1 NA TRBJ2-1 TRBV28 CASSYMTGTSWDEQFF TGTGCCAGCAGTTATATGACAGGGACCTCGTGGGATGAGCAGTTCTTC
NA NA TRBJ1-1 TRBV27 CASSLSGATVAFF TGTGCCAGCAGTTTATCAGGGGCCACTGTAGCTTTCTTT
NA NA TRBJ2-7 TRBV21-1 CASSKIQNRGPVYEQYF TGTGCCAGCAGCAAAATCCAAAACAGGGGCCCCGTCTACGAGCAGTACTTC
NA NA TRBJ1-1 TRBV7-6 CASSLGQPNTEAFF TGTGCCAGCAGCTTAGGACAGCCCAACACTGAAGCTTTCTTT
NA NA TRBJ1-4 TRBV27 CASSPRTGNEKLFF TGTGCCAGCAGCCCCCGAACCGGTAATGAAAAACTGTTTTTT